Described below is a single T cell receptor beta chain sequence and its context. Its matching antigen is unknown. CDR3 length equals 17 residues. The germline CDR1 and CDR2 sequences are MNHNS and SASEGT. The data derive from a study of T cells expressing NK-cell markers. Overall study context: Beta-chain profiling covered CD3+CD56+NKG2C+, CD3+CD56+NKG2C- and CD3+CD56-NKG2C+ sorted subsets. Study-wide results and limits: Dominant NKG2C+ clonotypes were found to form about 1.0-7.0% of CD8+ T cells in roughly 6 donors. The leading position in the CD3+CD56-NKG2C+ fraction of a handful of donors also went to these clonotypes.

TCR beta cDNA was made by 5'RACE template switching with UMIs. Reprocessing the 5' RACE reads, TCRdb reports a single entry for every CDR3 protein and omits DNA. The sample yields about 260,000 distinct CDR3 sequences, of which the top ten take up about 0.4%. This clonotype was obtained from a man between 18 and 35 years old in good health. The specimen sequenced was blood T cells: a sorted CD56 or NKG2C T cell subset, CD4+ or CD8+ T cells, or bulk PBMC T cells (not recorded which). The V call is TRBV6-1, the J call TRBJ2-7; no DNA is available, so the TRBD2 call from TCRdb remains unchecked. Here the CDR3 reads CASSQYLGAGGSYEQYF.